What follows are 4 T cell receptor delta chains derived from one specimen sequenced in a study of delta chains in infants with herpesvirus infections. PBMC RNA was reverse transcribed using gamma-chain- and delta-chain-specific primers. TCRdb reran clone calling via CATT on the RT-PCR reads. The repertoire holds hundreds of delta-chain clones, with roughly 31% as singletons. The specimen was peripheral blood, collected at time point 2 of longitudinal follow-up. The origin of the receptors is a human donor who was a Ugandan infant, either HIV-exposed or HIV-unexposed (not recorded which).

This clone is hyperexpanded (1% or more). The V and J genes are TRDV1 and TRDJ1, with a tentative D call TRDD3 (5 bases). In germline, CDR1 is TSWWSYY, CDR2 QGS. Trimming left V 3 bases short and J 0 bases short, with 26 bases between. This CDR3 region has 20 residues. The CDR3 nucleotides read TGTGCTCTTGGGGACCCAAATTGGATCTACGGGAGATACTACACCGATAAACTCATCTTT. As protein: CALGDPNWIYGRYYTDKLIF.

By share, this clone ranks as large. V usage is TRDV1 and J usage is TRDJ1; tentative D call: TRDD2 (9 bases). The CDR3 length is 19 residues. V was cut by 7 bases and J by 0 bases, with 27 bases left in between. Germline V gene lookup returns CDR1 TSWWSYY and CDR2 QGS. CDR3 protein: CALALPSYVDWGYTDKLIF. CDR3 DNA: TGTGCTCTTGCCCTTCCTTCCTACGTCGACTGGGGGTACACCGATAAACTCATCTTT.

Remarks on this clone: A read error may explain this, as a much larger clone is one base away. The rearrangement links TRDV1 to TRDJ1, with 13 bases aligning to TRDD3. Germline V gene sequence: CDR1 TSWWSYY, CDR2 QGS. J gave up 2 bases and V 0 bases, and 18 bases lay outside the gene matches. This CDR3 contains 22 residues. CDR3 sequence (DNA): TGTGCTCTTGGGGAACTCCCTGCCCATTACTGGGGGATACGACTGCAAACCGATAAACTCATCTTT. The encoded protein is CALGELPAHYWGIRLQTDKLIF.

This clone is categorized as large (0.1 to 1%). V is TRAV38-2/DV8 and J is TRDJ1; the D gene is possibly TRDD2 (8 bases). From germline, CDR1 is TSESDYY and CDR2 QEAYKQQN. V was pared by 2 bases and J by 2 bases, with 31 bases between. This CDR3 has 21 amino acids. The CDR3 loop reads CAYRRDFLPLGGWSETDKLIF. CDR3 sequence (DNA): TGTGCTTATAGGAGGGACTTCCTACCCCTGGGGGGATGGTCGGAAACCGATAAACTCATCTTT.